This T cell receptor beta chain is drawn from a study of cytomegalovirus exposure and HLA in healthy donors. Regarding the study as a whole: In vitro assays verified that a few CMV-associated chains recognized CMV antigens specifically. Sequencing likely produced, as an artifact, a cluster of highly shared sequence variants.

The CDR3 is made up of 15 amino acids. Germline CDR1 is SNHLY and CDR2 is FYNNEI. V was clipped by 6 bases and J by 2 bases; unmatched bases: 6. This clone was counted between two and nine times. What it binds is not known. 60 Vbeta and 13 Jbeta primers were used in PCR. Assay: immunoSEQ multiplex PCR; the TCRdb copy retains only in-frame clones and omits some. Of more than 80,000 clones listed, around 74% are singletons. Sequencing was carried out using PBMCs. The TCR sequence derives from a female donor in good health and CMV-seropositive. This chain uses TRBV2 with TRBJ2-3; TRBD2 matches 9 bases. In nucleotides, the CDR3 is TGTGCCAGCAGGGCGGGGGGGACAGCCACAGATACGCAGTATTTT. This codes for CASRAGGTATDTQYF.